These T cell receptor beta chains were read from a single sample in a study of early T cells in non-severe SARS-CoV-2 infection. In TCRdb, the 5' RACE reads were re-called with MiXCR into one record per CDR3 protein. In the table there are approximately 50,000 distinct CDR3 sequences, 7.7% of which are singletons. The sequencing input was whole blood. These receptors originate from an adult who was a healthcare worker with PCR-confirmed SARS-CoV-2 infection or an uninfected control (not recorded which). Both conserved end residues are part of each CDR3. D genes are given only for firm matches. Size tells how often a clone was seen (once, few, many) or the class of an expanded clone, and some rows leave it out.

d_call | clone_size | j_call | v_call | cdr3_aa | cdr3_nt
. | many | TRBJ2-1 | TRBV3-1 | CASSPPGLSGNEQFF | TGTGCCAGCAGCCCTCCGGGCCTTAGTGGGAATGAGCAGTTCTTC
TRBD1 | many | TRBJ1-2 | TRBV2 | CASRDRDRHGYTF | TGTGCCAGCAGGGACAGGGATCGTCATGGCTACACCTTC
. | many | TRBJ1-1 | TRBV7-9 | CASSLRATLNTEAFF | TGTGCCAGCAGCTTAAGGGCAACCCTTAACACTGAAGCTTTCTTT
. | few | TRBJ1-4 | TRBV29-1 | CSVEDGRGGEKLFF | TGCAGCGTTGAAGACGGCAGGGGTGGGGAAAAACTGTTTTTT
. | many | TRBJ1-5 | TRBV12-3/TRBV12-4 | CASSRADSNQPQHF | TGTGCCAGCAGTCGGGCGGACAGCAATCAGCCCCAGCATTTT
. | . | TRBJ2-7 | TRBV20-1 | CSARANYEQYF | TGCAGTGCTAGAGCGAACTACGAGCAGTACTTC
TRBD1 | many | TRBJ2-7 | TRBV12-3/TRBV12-4 | CASSFGQGVAYEQYF | TGTGCCAGCAGTTTCGGACAGGGGGTTGCCTACGAGCAGTACTTC
. | few | TRBJ2-7 | TRBV2 | CAITPRGAYEQYF | TGTGCCATAACGCCGAGGGGCGCCTACGAGCAGTACTTC
. | many | TRBJ2-3 | TRBV6-1 | CASSEPPGLSDTQYF | TGTGCCAGCAGTGAACCCCCAGGGTTGTCGGATACGCAGTATTTT
TRBD2 | many | TRBJ2-1 | TRBV11-2 | CASSLRTSGYNEQFF | TGTGCCAGCAGCCTACGGACTAGCGGATACAATGAGCAGTTCTTC
. | few | TRBJ2-3 | TRBV7-9 | CASFSTDTQYF | TGTGCCTCTTTTAGCACAGATACGCAGTATTTT
. | few | TRBJ2-7 | TRBV18 | CASSPPGRAEQYF | TGTGCCAGCTCACCACCTGGCAGGGCGGAGCAGTACTTC
TRBD1 | . | TRBJ2-7 | TRBV4-3 | CASSQGTPGQGISYEQYF | TGCGCCAGCAGCCAAGGGACTCCGGGACAGGGTATCTCCTACGAGCAGTACTTC
TRBD1 | few | TRBJ2-3 | TRBV29-1 | CSVVEGDRGLADTQYF | TGCAGCGTTGTTGAGGGGGACAGGGGATTAGCAGATACGCAGTATTTT
. | many | TRBJ1-2 | TRBV7-9 | CAGQGAGRNYGYTF | TGTGCCGGCCAAGGGGCAGGGCGTAACTATGGCTACACCTTC
TRBD1 | few | TRBJ2-1 | TRBV18 | CASSQQGHEQFF | TGTGCCAGCTCACAACAGGGGCATGAGCAGTTCTTC
. | few | TRBJ2-5 | TRBV29-1 | CSVEHLQETQYF | TGCAGCGTTGAACACCTCCAAGAGACCCAGTACTTC
. | many | TRBJ2-2 | TRBV9 | CASSVVPGNTGELFF | TGTGCCAGCAGCGTAGTACCTGGGAACACCGGGGAGCTGTTTTTT
. | few | TRBJ2-2 | TRBV11-2 | CASSRDRNTGELFF | TGTGCCAGCAGCAGAGACAGGAACACCGGGGAGCTGTTTTTT
. | . | TRBJ1-2 | TRBV5-1 | CASSSNRDLTINYGYTF | TGCGCCAGCAGCTCTAACCGGGACTTAACCATCAACTATGGCTACACCTTC
TRBD1 | many | TRBJ2-1 | TRBV27 | CASSYSPVRDRSRNEQFF | TGTGCCAGCAGTTATAGCCCCGTGAGGGACAGGTCAAGGAATGAGCAGTTCTTC
TRBD1 | . | TRBJ1-4 | TRBV7-2 | CASSLVGTGYEKLFF | TGTGCCAGCAGCTTAGTCGGGACAGGCTATGAAAAACTGTTTTTT
TRBD1 | . | TRBJ1-2 | TRBV12-3/TRBV12-4 | CASSSGQGLYGYTF | TGTGCCAGCAGTTCCGGACAGGGATTGTATGGCTACACCTTC
. | . | TRBJ1-2 | TRBV28 | CASSPGTHYGYTF | TGTGCCAGCAGTCCAGGGACCCACTATGGCTACACCTTC
. | . | TRBJ1-3 | TRBV7-9 | CASSAFWEAGSGNTIYF | TGTGCCAGCAGCGCCTTTTGGGAGGCAGGCTCTGGAAACACCATATATTTT
. | . | TRBJ1-2 | TRBV7-2 | CASTFKAQSYGYTF | TGTGCCAGCACCTTTAAGGCTCAGAGCTATGGCTACACCTTC
TRBD1 | . | TRBJ1-3 | TRBV7-2 | CASSRAGTVISENTIYF | TGTGCCAGCAGCAGAGCCGGGACAGTGATCTCTGAAAACACCATATATTTT
. | many | TRBJ1-6 | TRBV9 | CASSLRDNSPLHF | TGTGCCAGCAGCCTCAGGGATAATTCACCCCTCCACTTT
. | . | TRBJ2-7 | TRBV7-6 | CASSLCRTVSYEQYF | TGTGCCAGCAGCTTATGCCGGACAGTCTCCTACGAGCAGTACTTC
. | many | TRBJ1-5 | TRBV12-3/TRBV12-4 | CASNNGQTNQPQHF | TGTGCCAGCAACAACGGACAGACGAATCAGCCCCAGCATTTT
. | many | TRBJ2-7 | TRBV6-6 | CASSYSQGSYEQYF | TGTGCCAGCAGTTACTCACAGGGATCCTACGAGCAGTACTTC
. | many | TRBJ1-6 | TRBV20-1 | CSANPTGFNNSPLHF | TGCAGTGCTAATCCAACAGGGTTTAATAATTCACCCCTCCACTTT
. | few | TRBJ2-7 | TRBV20-1 | CRAQSGTVYEQYF | TGCAGGGCCCAAAGTGGGACGGTCTACGAGCAGTACTTC
. | few | TRBJ2-3 | TRBV6-5 | CATKGRASSTDTQYF | TGTGCCACCAAGGGCAGGGCCTCGAGCACAGATACGCAGTATTTT
. | many | TRBJ1-6 | TRBV12-3/TRBV12-4 | CASSLKGVNSPLHF | TGTGCCAGCAGTTTAAAGGGGGTCAATTCACCCCTCCACTTT
TRBD1 | . | TRBJ1-2 | TRBV18 | CASSRDRERGYTF | TGTGCCAGCTCGCGCGACAGGGAGCGGGGCTACACCTTC
. | . | TRBJ1-5 | TRBV30 | CAWSYTGGQPQHF | TGTGCCTGGAGTTATACAGGTGGTCAGCCCCAGCATTTT
. | many | TRBJ2-7 | TRBV27 | CASSLSVAYEQYF | TGTGCCAGCAGTTTATCGGTTGCCTACGAGCAGTACTTC
. | few | TRBJ2-7 | TRBV6-2/TRBV6-3 | CASSRAFYRTPSSYEQYF | TGTGCCAGCAGCCGCGCCTTTTACAGGACCCCGAGCTCCTACGAGCAGTACTTC
. | many | TRBJ2-7 | TRBV7-9 | CASSLLGESHSADEQYF | TGTGCCAGCAGCCTCCTAGGGGAGTCCCATAGTGCGGACGAGCAGTACTTC
TRBD1 | many | TRBJ2-3 | TRBV6-1 | CASNTGQGSSDTQYF | TGTGCCAGCAACACGGGACAGGGGAGCTCAGATACGCAGTATTTT
TRBD2 | . | TRBJ2-1 | TRBV12-3/TRBV12-4 | CASSRLVAGGNNEQFF | TGTGCCAGCAGCCGCCTGGTGGCGGGGGGAAACAATGAGCAGTTCTTC
. | few | TRBJ2-5 | TRBV7-9 | CASSYTATGETQYF | TGTGCCAGCAGCTACACCGCCACAGGAGAGACCCAGTACTTC
TRBD1 | many | TRBJ1-6 | TRBV3-1 | CASSPLGTGSHSPLHF | TGTGCCAGCAGCCCACTTGGGACAGGGTCCCATTCACCCCTCCACTTT
. | . | TRBJ2-7 | TRBV15 | CATSSSRSEQYF | TGTGCCACCAGCAGCTCTAGATCCGAGCAGTACTTC
. | many | TRBJ2-7 | TRBV12-3/TRBV12-4 | CASSSNLQGTEQYF | TGTGCCAGCAGTTCTAACCTACAGGGTACCGAGCAGTACTTC
TRBD1 | many | TRBJ1-6 | TRBV9 | CASSPWTGGSSSPLHF | TGTGCCAGCAGCCCCTGGACAGGGGGCAGTAGTTCACCCCTCCACTTT
TRBD1 | few | TRBJ2-7 | TRBV27 | CASSLQTGGEQYF | TGTGCCAGCAGTTTACAAACAGGGGGCGAGCAGTACTTC
. | few | TRBJ2-4 | TRBV3-1 | CASSQVDSLAKNIQYF | TGTGCCAGCAGCCAAGTGGACTCTCTAGCCAAAAACATTCAGTACTTC
. | few | TRBJ1-1 | TRBV28 | CASSSGTPKEAFF | TGTGCCAGCAGTTCCGGGACACCCAAAGAAGCTTTCTTT
. | many | TRBJ1-5 | TRBV20-1 | CSARFLGQFNQPQHF | TGCAGTGCTAGATTTTTAGGACAGTTCAATCAGCCCCAGCATTTT
. | few | TRBJ1-1 | TRBV6-1 | CASSVSLGAFF | TGTGCCAGCAGTGTGTCCTTGGGGGCTTTCTTT
TRBD1 | few | TRBJ2-4 | TRBV30 | CAYVTDRGGIQYF | TGTGCCTACGTTACAGACAGGGGAGGCATTCAGTACTTC
. | many | TRBJ1-1 | TRBV29-1 | CSVEERQGQRAFF | TGCAGCGTTGAAGAACGGCAGGGCCAGAGAGCTTTCTTT
. | many | TRBJ1-1 | TRBV18 | CASSEGNTEAFF | TGTGCCAGCTCAGAAGGAAACACTGAAGCTTTCTTT
. | many | TRBJ1-1 | TRBV6-1 | CASSELRRIMNTEAFF | TGTGCCAGCAGTGAACTCCGACGTATTATGAACACTGAAGCTTTCTTT
. | . | TRBJ1-1 | TRBV5-4 | CASSLVSAEAFF | TGTGCCAGCAGCTTGGTCTCAGCTGAAGCTTTCTTT